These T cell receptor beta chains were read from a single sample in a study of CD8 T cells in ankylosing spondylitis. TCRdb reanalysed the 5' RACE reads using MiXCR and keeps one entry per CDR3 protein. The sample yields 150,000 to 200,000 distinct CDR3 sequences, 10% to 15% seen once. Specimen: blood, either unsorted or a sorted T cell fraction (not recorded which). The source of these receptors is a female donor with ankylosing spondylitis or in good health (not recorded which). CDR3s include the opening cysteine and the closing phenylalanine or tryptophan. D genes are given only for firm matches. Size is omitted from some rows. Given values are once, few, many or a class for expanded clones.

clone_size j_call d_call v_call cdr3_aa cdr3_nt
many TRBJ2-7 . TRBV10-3 CAISEPGTIYEQYF TGTGCCATCAGTGAACCAGGCACTATCTACGAGCAGTACTTC
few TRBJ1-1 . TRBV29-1 CSVPSQGSMNTEAFF TGCAGCGTTCCATCGCAGGGATCGATGAACACTGAAGCTTTCTTT
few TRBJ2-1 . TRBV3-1 CASGANWGNNEQFF TGTGCCAGCGGGGCGAATTGGGGGAACAATGAGCAGTTCTTC
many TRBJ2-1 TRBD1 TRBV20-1 CSARGWTGGIGNEQFF TGCAGTGCTAGAGGTTGGACAGGGGGTATTGGGAATGAGCAGTTCTTC
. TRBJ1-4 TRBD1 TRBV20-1 CSARAGTENEKLFF TGCAGTGCTAGGGCCGGGACAGAAAATGAAAAACTGTTTTTT
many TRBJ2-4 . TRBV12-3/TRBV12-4 CASTPDGRTIQYF TGTGCCAGCACTCCAGACGGGAGAACCATTCAGTACTTC
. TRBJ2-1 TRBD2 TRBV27 CASSPRTSGRCDEQFF TGTGCCAGCAGCCCTAGGACTAGCGGGAGGTGCGATGAGCAGTTCTTC
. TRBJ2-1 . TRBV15 CAVRIGSSYNEQFF TGTGCCGTCCGGATAGGGAGCTCCTACAATGAGCAGTTCTTC
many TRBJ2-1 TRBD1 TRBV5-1 CASSFTQGQGRHNEQFF TGCGCCAGCAGCTTCACCCAGGGACAGGGGCGTCACAATGAGCAGTTCTTC
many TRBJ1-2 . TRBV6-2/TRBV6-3 CASSQATGYTF TGTGCCAGCAGTCAGGCAACGGGCTACACCTTC
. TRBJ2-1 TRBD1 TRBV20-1 CSARQGTSYNEQFF TGCAGTGCTCGACAGGGTACCTCCTACAATGAGCAGTTCTTC
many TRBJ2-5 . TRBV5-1 CASSLGIDGGRGQETQYF TGCGCCAGCAGCTTGGGAATTGATGGGGGCAGGGGCCAAGAGACCCAGTACTTC
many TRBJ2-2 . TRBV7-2 CASSLGEVGLFF TGTGCCAGCAGCTTAGGGGAGGTGGGGCTGTTTTTT
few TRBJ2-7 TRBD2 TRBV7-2 CASSWEGLASGRYEQYF TGTGCCAGCAGCTGGGAGGGTTTGGCTAGCGGGAGGTACGAGCAGTACTTC
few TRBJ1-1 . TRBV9 CASSGEGTEAFF TGTGCCAGCAGCGGGGAGGGCACTGAAGCTTTCTTT
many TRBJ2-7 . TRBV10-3 CAISVRGRYEQYF TGTGCCATCAGTGTCCGGGGTCGGTACGAGCAGTACTTC
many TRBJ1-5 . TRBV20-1 CSARRANKPQHF TGCAGTGCGAGAAGGGCGAATAAGCCCCAGCATTTT
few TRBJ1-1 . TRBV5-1 CASSLQNRNTEAFF TGCGCCAGCAGCTTGCAAAACAGGAACACTGAAGCTTTCTTT
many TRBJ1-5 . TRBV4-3 CASSQDWEGLFPGQPQHF TGCGCCAGCAGCCAAGATTGGGAGGGATTATTCCCTGGCCAGCCCCAGCATTTT
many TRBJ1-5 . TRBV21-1 CASSAFPGPQQPQHF TGTGCCAGCAGCGCTTTTCCGGGACCCCAACAGCCCCAGCATTTT
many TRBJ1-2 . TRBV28 CASSSGWVYGYTF TGTGCCAGCAGTTCGGGGTGGGTCTATGGCTACACCTTC
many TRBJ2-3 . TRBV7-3 CASSLGPSYTDTQYF TGTGCCAGCAGCTTAGGGCCCAGCTATACAGATACGCAGTATTTT
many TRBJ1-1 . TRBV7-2 CASSAFSAFF TGTGCCAGCAGCGCCTTTTCCGCTTTCTTT
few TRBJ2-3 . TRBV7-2 CASSLTQRTDTQYF TGTGCCAGCAGCCTTACCCAGCGCACAGATACGCAGTATTTT
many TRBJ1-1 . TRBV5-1 CASSWGGAEAFF TGCGCCAGCAGCTGGGGGGGGGCTGAAGCTTTCTTT
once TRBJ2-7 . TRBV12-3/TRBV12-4 CASSWGGPFEQYF TGTGCCAGCAGTTGGGGAGGTCCCTTCGAGCAGTACTTC
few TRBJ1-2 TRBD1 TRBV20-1 CSARVQDRVSGYTF TGCAGTGCTAGAGTTCAAGACAGGGTTAGCGGCTACACCTTC
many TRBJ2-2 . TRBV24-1 CATSGQTNTGELFF TGTGCCACCAGTGGGCAGACTAACACCGGGGAGCTGTTTTTT